This T cell receptor (beta chain) came from a study of blood T cell repertoires in COVID-19. Study overall: Acute and convalescent COVID-19 samples came from the United States, Italy and Spain.

Some clones are missing from TCRdb's copy, which holds only in-frame ones; the method was immunoSEQ multiplex PCR. The sample consists of 100,000 to 150,000 clones, roughly 90% of them appearing once. Per germline, CDR1 SNHLY and CDR2 FYNNEI. Trimming removed 2 bases from V and 4 bases from J, with 14 bases in between. There are 16 residues in the CDR3. The sample holds one count of this clone. This TCR was recovered from a man aged 65 to 79 with active COVID-19. The chain has TRBV2 and TRBJ1-4, with D perhaps matching TRBD1 (6 bases). The sequenced sample was peripheral blood. This chain's CDR3 is CASSETSGRGNEKLFF. The CDR3 DNA reads as TGTGCCAGCAGTGAAACGTCCGGCAGGGGTAATGAAAAACTGTTTTTT.